This TCR beta chain came from a study of T cell repertoires in cytomegalovirus infection. For the study at large: Matching HLA type, along with CMV infection, was indicated by public TCR beta signatures.

Many counts were recorded for this clonotype. Its antigen remains unidentified. The study, taken as a whole, reports: Cumulated frequencies of public TCR beta families served to identify carriers of CMV plus the relevant HLA. What dominated the ex vivo response were HLA-C-restricted CMV-specific TCR beta clonotypes.

This CDR3 contains 14 residues. Unmatched junction bases numbered 4, after V lost 5 bases and J lost 6 bases. CDR1 and CDR2 from the germline V gene are MNHEY and SVGEGT. TCRdb re-called the reads through MiXCR, storing one row per CDR3 protein. The table has around 350,000 distinct CDR3 sequences, 15% to 20% seen once. The chain recombines TRBV6-2 or TRBV6-3 with TRBJ2-1; TRBD2 matches at 10 bases. The TCR sequence derives from a human donor in good health (CMV status not recorded). Some clones in this sample may be carry-over from other donors' samples. Input material: PBMCs. The CDR3 loop reads CASSPSGGPNEQFF. CDR3 coding DNA: TGTGCCAGCAGTCCTAGCGGGGGACCCAATGAGCAGTTCTTC.